This passage covers 17 T cell receptor beta chains from one sample sequenced in a study of chemoradiotherapy in HPV16-positive cancers. Produced via immunoSEQ multiplex PCR; TCRdb's table is partial and in-frame only. The data contain 9,500 to 15,000 clones, more than 50% of them singletons. The sample was collected from a patient who underwent chemoradiotherapy. These receptors all stem from a human donor with HPV-associated anogenital cancer.

The chain combines TRBV9 with TRBJ1-3; unclear D gene. V was clipped by 1 base and J by 1 base, with 6 bases between them. The CDR3 consists of 14 residues. CDR1 is SGDLS, CDR2 YYNGEE, per germline. The CDR3 sequence is CASSVPESGNTIYF. For the CDR3, the DNA is TGTGCCAGCAGCGTACCTGAGTCTGGAAACACCATATATTTT.

V usage is TRBV29-1 and J usage is TRBJ2-1, with 7 positions matching TRBD2. V shed 4 bases, J shed 6 bases, and the junction held 0 bases outside the gene matches. From germline, CDR1 is SQVTM and CDR2 ANQGSEA. This CDR3 contains 11 residues. CDR3 loop: CSVGGGNEQFF. The DNA of the CDR3 is TGCAGCGTTGGGGGGGGCAATGAGCAGTTCTTC.

This clone was counted only a few times. The chain has TRBV2 and TRBJ2-2; D gene ambiguous. This CDR3 comprises 12 residues. Germline CDR1 reads SNHLY; CDR2 reads FYNNEI. V was pared by 9 bases and J by 9 bases, with 14 bases between. The DNA for the CDR3 is TGTGCCAGTACTTCCTTGACCCGGGAGCTGTTTTTT. Amino acid sequence: CASTSLTRELFF. The full variable domain, with the rest looked up from reference TRBV2 and TRBJ2-2, is EPEVTQTPSHQVTQMGQEVILRCVPISNHLYFYWYRQILGQKVEFLVSFYNNEISEKSEIFDDQFSVERPDGSNFTLKIRSTKLEDSAMYFCASTSLTRELFFGEGSRLTVL.

This sequence joins TRBV5-1 and TRBJ2-1; 7 bases are a match to TRBD1. Germline CDR1 SGHRS, CDR2 YFSETQ. This CDR3 region has 15 residues. Trimming took 4 bases from V and 7 from J; bases not matched to a gene: 11. CDR3 nucleotides: TGCGCCAGCAGCCAGAGACAGGGTAAGGTGAATGAGCAGTTCTTC. Translation gives CASSQRQGKVNEQFF.

J is TRBJ1-6 and V is TRBV5-1, with D uncertain. In germline, CDR1 is SGHRS, CDR2 YFSETQ. V was cut by 0 bases and J by 10 bases, with 8 bases left in between. This CDR3 contains 13 residues. This CDR3 is CASSLVGQSPLHF. Here the CDR3 DNA reads TGCGCCAGCAGCTTGGTTGGTCAATCACCCCTCCACTTT.

This clone was seen a few times. This chain joins TRBV28 and TRBJ1-2; a weak D match, TRBD1 (5 bases). This CDR3 spans 15 amino acids. Germline CDR1 MDHEN, CDR2 SYDVKM. The germline V and J ends were trimmed by 5 bases and 4 bases, with 17 bases remaining between them. The CDR3 loop is CASSIAGTQLYGYTF. The CDR3 DNA sequence: TGTGCCAGCAGTATCGCCGGGACCCAACTCTATGGCTACACCTTC.

This chain connects TRBV10-3 to TRBJ2-7, with 11 positions matching TRBD2. CDR1 is ENHRY and CDR2 is SYGVKD in the germline V gene. There are 14 residues in the CDR3. Unmatched junction bases numbered 5, after V lost 6 bases and J lost 4 bases. CDR3 bases: TGTGCCATCAGCACCGGGACTAGCGGATACGAGCAGTACTTC. It codes for CAISTGTSGYEQYF.

The V call is TRBV5-1, the J call TRBJ2-3; D perhaps matches TRBD2 (5 bases). Trimming cost V 1 base and J 1 base, with 10 bases left between them. Looked up from germline, CDR1 is SGHRS and CDR2 is YFSETQ. The CDR3 contains 15 residues. DNA for the CDR3: TGCGCCAGCAGCTTGTTAAGCGGTCGCACAGATACGCAGTATTTT. Translating it yields CASSLLSGRTDTQYF.

V usage is TRBV9 and J usage is TRBJ1-4; a weak D match, TRBD1 (5 bases). The germline CDR1 and CDR2 sequences are SGDLS and YYNGEE. Trimming took off 4 bases at V and 8 bases at J, with 21 bases between the two ends. This CDR3 has 16 amino acids. The CDR3 region has the DNA TGTGCCAGCAGCCCTTCTCCGCGAGGGGAGGAAGAAAAACTGTTTTTT. Protein: CASSPSPRGEEEKLFF. The full variable domain, in which reference TRBV9 and TRBJ1-4 provide the parts outside the CDR3, is DSGVTQTPKHLITATGQRVTLRCSPRSGDLSVYWYQQSLDQGLQFLIQYYNGEERAKGNILERFSAQQFPDLHSELNLSSLELGDSALYFCASSPSPRGEEEKLFFGSGTQLSVL.

The chain is built from TRBV5-1 and TRBJ2-5; D possibly corresponds to TRBD2 (7 bases). The CDR3 contains 13 residues. Germline V CDR1 and CDR2: SGHRS, YFSETQ. V shed 4 bases and J shed 1 base, with 8 bases lying between them. This CDR3 reads CASSGGAQETQYF. CDR3 in DNA: TGCGCCAGCAGCGGGGGGGCCCAAGAGACCCAGTACTTC.

The chain employs TRBV27 and TRBJ1-5, with D hard to call. V gave up 3 bases and J gave up 1 base, with 13 bases separating them. There are 16 residues in the CDR3. The germline V gene encodes CDR1 MNHEY and CDR2 SMNVEV (reference sequence). CDR3 nucleotides: TGTGCCAGCAGTTTCCTCCCACTTTTGAGCAATCAGCCCCAGCATTTT. It codes for CASSFLPLLSNQPQHF.

The chain combines TRBV19 with TRBJ1-4; possible D gene TRBD1, 6 bases. Trimming removed 9 bases from V and 7 bases from J, with 12 bases in between. CDR1 is LNHDA, CDR2 SQIVND, per germline (reference sequence). This CDR3 is built from 12 residues. CDR3 sequence: CASGTRSEKLFF. CDR3 DNA sequence: TGTGCCAGCGGGACAAGGAGTGAAAAACTGTTTTTT.

The J gene is TRBJ1-6, the V gene TRBV14, with 8 positions matching TRBD1. Germline V gives CDR1 SGHDN, CDR2 FVKESK. V shed 4 bases and J 7 bases; nucleotides not matched to a gene: 9. The CDR3 has 16 residues. CDR3 loop: CASSLGQGLFNSPLHF. CDR3 DNA: TGTGCCAGCAGCCTTGGACAGGGACTCTTCAATTCACCCCTCCACTTT.

The chain has TRBV6-6 and TRBJ2-2, with a possible D match to TRBD1 (5 bases). The V and J ends lost 4 bases and 6 bases respectively, with 9 bases between them. The CDR3 has 13 amino acids. Germline V gene sequence: CDR1 MNHNY, CDR2 SVGAGI (reference sequence). The CDR3 nucleotides read TGTGCCAGCAGTTCAGGGTGGGCCGGGGAGCTGTTTTTT. Amino acids: CASSSGWAGELFF.

The chain is built from TRBV12-5 and TRBJ2-1, with 7 bases that match TRBD1. CDR1 and CDR2 (germline): LGHNT, FRNRAP. V shed 7 bases, J shed 0 bases, and the junction held 6 bases outside the gene matches. The length of the CDR3 is 15 residues. CDR3: CASVPGQSSYNEQFF. DNA for the CDR3: TGTGCTAGTGTGCCGGGACAGAGCTCCTACAATGAGCAGTTCTTC.

The chain couples TRBV2 to TRBJ1-2, with 12 bases lining up with TRBD1. The CDR3 runs 14 residues. Germline CDR1 reads SNHLY; CDR2 reads FYNNEI. The trim removed 8 bases at V and 4 bases at J, leaving 5 bases unmatched. Here the CDR3 DNA reads TGTGCCAGCGGGACAGGGGGCCGATTCTATGGCTACACCTTC. Translated: CASGTGGRFYGYTF.

This clone appeared a few times. This chain connects TRBV6-5 to TRBJ1-2; D remains ambiguous. CDR1 and CDR2 (germline): MNHEY, SVGAGI. The CDR3 is 15 residues long. With 2 bases removed from V and 2 bases from J, the gap between germline ends came to 12 bases. This CDR3 is CASSYRRTTNYGYTF. The CDR3 DNA is TGTGCCAGCAGTTACCGTAGAACCACCAACTATGGCTACACCTTC.